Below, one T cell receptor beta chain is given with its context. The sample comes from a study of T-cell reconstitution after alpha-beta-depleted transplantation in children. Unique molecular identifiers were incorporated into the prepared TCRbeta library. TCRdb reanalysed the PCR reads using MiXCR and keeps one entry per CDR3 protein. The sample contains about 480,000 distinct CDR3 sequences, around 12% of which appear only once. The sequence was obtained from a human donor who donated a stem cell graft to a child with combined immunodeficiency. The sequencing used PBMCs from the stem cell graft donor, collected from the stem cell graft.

CDR3 residues: CASITGQGLQYF. DNA for the CDR3: TGTGCCAGCATCACTGGACAGGGCCTACAGTACTTC. This chain links TRBV27 with TRBJ2-7; 8 positions agree with TRBD1. J lost 10 bases, V lost 7 bases, and 9 bases had no gene match. Germline values: CDR1 MNHEY, CDR2 SMNVEV (reference sequence). The CDR3 consists of 12 residues.